These 3 T cell receptor beta chains were all obtained from the same sample, sequenced in a study of Tregs in tolerant kidney transplant recipients. The method was immunoSEQ multiplex PCR; TCRdb's version includes in-frame clones alone and lacks a portion of them. The top ten hold under 30% of the sample, which has 20,000 to 25,000 clones, over 70% seen once. Recipients received nonmyeloablative bone marrow transplants from related graft donors, with transient mixed chimerism. The specimen was CD8+ T cells from blood (PBMCs), collected 6 months after the transplant. The receptors come from a human patient who received a combined kidney and bone marrow transplant. Some T cells could come from the graft donor.

This sequence joins TRBV9 and TRBJ2-1; D is possibly TRBD2 (7 bases). The CDR3 loop spans 17 amino acids. The germline V and J ends were trimmed by 4 bases and 1 base, with 18 bases remaining between them. Germline V gives CDR1 SGDLS, CDR2 YYNGEE. The chain's CDR3 is CASSSPGGQGSYNEQFF. Here the CDR3 DNA reads TGTGCCAGCAGCTCACCCGGGGGGCAGGGGTCCTACAATGAGCAGTTCTTC.

This clone was detected once. The CDR3 protein is CASSQGGQLGLAGYTQYF. CDR3 coding DNA: TGTGCCAGCAGCCAAGGTGGGCAATTGGGACTAGCCGGTTATACGCAGTATTTT. The V gene is TRBV4-2, the J gene TRBJ2-3, with TRBD2 matching 9 bases. From germline, CDR1 is LGHNA and CDR2 YNFKEQ. The V and J ends lost 1 base and 7 bases, in that order; junction bases with no gene match: 15. The CDR3 sequence is 18 residues long.

V gene TRBV5-5 combines with J gene TRBJ2-1; 7 bases line up with TRBD2. Trimming took 4 bases from V and 3 from J; bases not matched to a gene: 7. CDR3 length: 15 residues. The germline gives CDR1 SGHKS, CDR2 YYEKEE (reference sequence). The CDR3 DNA reads as TGTGCCAGCAGCCCAACTAGCGAGTTCTACAATGAGCAGTTCTTC. Amino acid sequence: CASSPTSEFYNEQFF.